The entry below gives a single TCR beta chain sequence along with its context. These data are taken from a study of blood T cell repertoires in COVID-19. Looking at the study overall: Samples taken during acute and convalescent COVID-19 were collected in the United States, Italy and Spain. In each case, the material was cDNA or gDNA derived from T cells, B-cell-depleted T cells, or PBMCs.

The data were produced by immunoSEQ multiplex PCR, yet TCRdb's version contains in-frame clones alone and is incomplete. The sample records 80,000 to 90,000 clones, approximately 81% being singletons. The V end was cut by 2 bases, the J end by 8 bases, with 12 bases between. This CDR3 is built from 13 residues. CDR1 is MNHEY and CDR2 is SVGAGI in the germline V gene. The receptor was isolated from a woman in her 70s with acute or convalescent COVID-19. Input material: peripheral blood. The chain has TRBV6-5 and TRBJ1-2; D call uncertain. The CDR3 loop reads CASSYRGSRGYTF. CDR3 sequence (DNA): TGTGCCAGCAGTTACCGGGGTTCACGCGGCTACACCTTC.